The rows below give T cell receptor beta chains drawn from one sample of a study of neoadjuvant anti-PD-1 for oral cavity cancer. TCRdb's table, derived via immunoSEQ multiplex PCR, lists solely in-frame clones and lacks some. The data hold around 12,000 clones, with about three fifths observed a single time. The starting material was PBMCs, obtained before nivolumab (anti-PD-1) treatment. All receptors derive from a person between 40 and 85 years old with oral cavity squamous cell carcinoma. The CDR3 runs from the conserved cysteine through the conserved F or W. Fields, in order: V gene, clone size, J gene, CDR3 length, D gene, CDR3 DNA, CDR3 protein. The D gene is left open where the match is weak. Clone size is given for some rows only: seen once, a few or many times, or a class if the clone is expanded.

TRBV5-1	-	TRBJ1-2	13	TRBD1	TGCGCCAGCAGCTCAGACAGGGACTATGGCTACACCTTC	CASSSDRDYGYTF
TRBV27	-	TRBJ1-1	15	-	TGTGCCAGCAGTGGACGGCTTGGAATGAACACTGAAGCTTTCTTT	CASSGRLGMNTEAFF
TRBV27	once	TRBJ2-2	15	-	TGTGCCAGCAGTTTAGTAGGGGATAACGCCGGGGAGCTGTTTTTT	CASSLVGDNAGELFF
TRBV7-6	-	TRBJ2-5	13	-	TGTGCCAGCAGCTTAGGGATTAGAGAGACCCAGTACTTC	CASSLGIRETQYF
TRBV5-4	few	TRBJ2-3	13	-	TGTGCCAGCAGCTGGCCTGGCACAGATACGCAGTATTTT	CASSWPGTDTQYF
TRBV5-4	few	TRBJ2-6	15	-	TGTGCCAGCAGTTATTTTAAGACTGGGGCCAACGTCCTGACTTTC	CASSYFKTGANVLTF
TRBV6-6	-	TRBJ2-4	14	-	TGTGCCAGCAGCTACTGGGGGGCCAAAAACATTCAGTACTTC	CASSYWGAKNIQYF
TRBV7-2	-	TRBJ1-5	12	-	TGTGCCAGCAGCTTAAGGGGGGGCTTCCAGCATTTT	CASSLRGGFQHF
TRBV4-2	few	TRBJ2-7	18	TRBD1	TGTGCCAGCAGCCAAGGATTGCTGCGACAGGGGTTCTCCTACGAGCAGTACTTC	CASSQGLLRQGFSYEQYF
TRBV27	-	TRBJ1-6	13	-	TGTGCCAGCAGTTTGTCCGCTAACGTCCCCCTCCACTTT	CASSLSANVPLHF
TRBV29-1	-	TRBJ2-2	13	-	TGCAGCGTTAAAGGGCCGAACACCGGGGAGCTGTTTTTT	CSVKGPNTGELFF
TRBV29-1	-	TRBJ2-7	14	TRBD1	TGCAGCGTTGAACTCAGGGGGCGAGGCTACGAGCAGTACTTC	CSVELRGRGYEQYF
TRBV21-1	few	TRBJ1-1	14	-	TGTGCCAGCAGGTTACCCCGGGGAGACACTGAAGCTTTCTTT	CASRLPRGDTEAFF
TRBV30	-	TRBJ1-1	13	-	TGTGCCTGGAGTGCACAGCTTAGGGCTGAAGCTTTCTTT	CAWSAQLRAEAFF
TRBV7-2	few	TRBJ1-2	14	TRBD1	TGTGCCAGCAGCTCCCAACAGGGGAACTATGGCTACACCTTC	CASSSQQGNYGYTF
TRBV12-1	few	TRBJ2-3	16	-	TGTGCCAGCAGCTGGGGACAGGGGCAAGTGGCAGATACGCAGTATTTT	CASSWGQGQVADTQYF
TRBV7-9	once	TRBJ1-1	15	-	TGTGCCAGCAGCTTGGTCCCTCGAGGGGTCACTGAAGCTTTCTTT	CASSLVPRGVTEAFF
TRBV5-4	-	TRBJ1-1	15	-	TGTGCCAGCACCTCAAAGCCGGGGGCGAGCACTGAAGCTTTCTTT	CASTSKPGASTEAFF
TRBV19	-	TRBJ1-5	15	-	TGTGCCAGCGAATCACAGGGTATCGGGAATCAGCCCCAGCATTTT	CASESQGIGNQPQHF
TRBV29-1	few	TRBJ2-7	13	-	TGCAGCGTTGAAGCGATCCGTCTGGGCGAGCAGTACTTC	CSVEAIRLGEQYF
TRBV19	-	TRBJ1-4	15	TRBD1	TGTGCCAGTAGTCCCGGGACAGTTCCAAATGAAAAACTGTTTTTT	CASSPGTVPNEKLFF
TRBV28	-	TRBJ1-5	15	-	TGTGCCAGCAGTTTGATAGTCAGAGGCAATCAGCCCCAGCATTTT	CASSLIVRGNQPQHF
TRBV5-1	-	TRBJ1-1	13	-	TGCGCCAGCAGCTTGGACAGGAACACTGAAGCTTTCTTT	CASSLDRNTEAFF
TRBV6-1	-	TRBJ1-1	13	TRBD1	TGTGCCAGCACCTCGACAGGGGGCACTGAAGCTTTCTTT	CASTSTGGTEAFF
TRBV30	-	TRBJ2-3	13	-	TGTGCCTGGAGTGTACGAGGGAGGGATACGCAGTATTTT	CAWSVRGRDTQYF
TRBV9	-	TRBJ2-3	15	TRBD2	TGTGCCAGCAGCGTAGTAGCGGGAGTAACAGATACGCAGTATTTT	CASSVVAGVTDTQYF
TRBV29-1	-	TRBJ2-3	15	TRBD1	TGCAGCGTTGTGCGACAGGGGGTGAGCACAGATACGCAGTATTTT	CSVVRQGVSTDTQYF
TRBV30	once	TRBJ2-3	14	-	TGTGCCTGGAGTCTCCCGGGCCCTTCAGATACGCAGTATTTT	CAWSLPGPSDTQYF
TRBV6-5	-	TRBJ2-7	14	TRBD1	TGTGCCAGCAGTTCTACAGGGGGCTCCTACGAGCAGTACTTC	CASSSTGGSYEQYF
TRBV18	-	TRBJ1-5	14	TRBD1	TGTGCCAGCTCACTTGACAGGGGGAGTCAGCCCCAGCATTTT	CASSLDRGSQPQHF
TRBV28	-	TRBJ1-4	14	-	TGTGCCAGCAGTTTAGACCCCACTAATGAAAAACTGTTTTTT	CASSLDPTNEKLFF
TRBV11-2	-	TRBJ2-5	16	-	TGTGCCAGCAGATCCCACAATGGAGGGGTCAAAGAGACCCAGTACTTC	CASRSHNGGVKETQYF
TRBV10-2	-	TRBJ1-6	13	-	TGCGCCAGCTCTCAGGGAAATTGGTCACCCCTCCACTTT	CASSQGNWSPLHF
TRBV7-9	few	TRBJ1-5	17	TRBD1	TGTGCCAGCAGCTCGGAGACGACAGGGTTGGGCAATCAGCCCCAGCATTTT	CASSSETTGLGNQPQHF
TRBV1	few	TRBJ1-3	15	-	TGCACCAGCAGCCAGGAATTAAGTACTGGAAACACCATATATTTT	CTSSQELSTGNTIYF
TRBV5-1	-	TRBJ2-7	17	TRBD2	TGCGCCAGCAGCTTTCGGACTAGCGGGGGTTCCGGCTACGAGCAGTACTTC	CASSFRTSGGSGYEQYF
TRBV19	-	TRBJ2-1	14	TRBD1	TGTGCCAGTACCACCCTCGGACAGGGCAATGAGCAGTTCTTC	CASTTLGQGNEQFF
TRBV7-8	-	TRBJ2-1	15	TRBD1	TGTGCCAGCAGCCCGTGGACAGGGGGGGCGAATGAGCAGTTCTTC	CASSPWTGGANEQFF
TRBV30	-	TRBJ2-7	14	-	TGTGCCTGGAATCCCGGTGGGAGAGGGTACGAGCAGTACTTC	CAWNPGGRGYEQYF
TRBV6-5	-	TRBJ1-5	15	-	TGTGCCAGCAGTCCGGGACCGCGGCTCGGGGGACCCCAGCATTTT	CASSPGPRLGGPQHF
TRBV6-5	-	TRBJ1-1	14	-	TGTGCCAGCAGTCCCCTCCCAAGGGACACTGAAGCTTTCTTT	CASSPLPRDTEAFF
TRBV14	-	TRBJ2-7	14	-	TGTGCCAGCAGCCGATGGGACCGATCCTACGAGCAGTACTTC	CASSRWDRSYEQYF